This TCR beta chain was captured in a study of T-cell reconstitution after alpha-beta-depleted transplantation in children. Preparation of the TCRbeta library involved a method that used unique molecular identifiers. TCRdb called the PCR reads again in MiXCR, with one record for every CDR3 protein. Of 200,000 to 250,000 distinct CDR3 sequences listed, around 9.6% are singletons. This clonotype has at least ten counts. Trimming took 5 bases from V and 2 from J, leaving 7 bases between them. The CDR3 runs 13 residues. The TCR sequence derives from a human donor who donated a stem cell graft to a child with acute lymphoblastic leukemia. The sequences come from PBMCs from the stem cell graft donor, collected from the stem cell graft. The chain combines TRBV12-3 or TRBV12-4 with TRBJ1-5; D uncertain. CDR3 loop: CASSPGRNQPQHF. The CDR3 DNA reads TGTGCCAGCAGTCCCGGGCGCAATCAGCCCCAGCATTTT.